A selection of T cell receptor beta chains follows, all from one sample in a study of T cells in Graves' hyperthyroidism and ophthalmopathy. Each CDR3 protein gets one entry after TCRdb re-called the multiplex PCR reads with MiXCR. The sample lists more than 350,000 distinct CDR3 sequences; approximately 14% were seen once. The specimen was blood. These receptors were obtained from a woman aged 60 to 75 with Graves' ophthalmopathy. Each CDR3 is given without its conserved first and last residue. Each record gives: J gene, V gene, clone size, CDR3 protein. A clone size is listed for some rows: how often the clone was seen (once, few, many), or a class if it is expanded.

TRBJ2-2	TRBV24-1	few	ATSLGAANTGELF
TRBJ2-5	TRBV6-1	many	ASSEDSKLEETQY
TRBJ2-7	TRBV30	many	ALQREERENYEQY
TRBJ2-1	TRBV20-1	few	SAPSSGRQNEQF
TRBJ1-5	TRBV7-2	few	ASSRTGWSQPQH
TRBJ2-2	TRBV5-6	many	ASSPRQGVITGELF
TRBJ2-1	TRBV20-1	many	SALPLAAGHNEQF
TRBJ1-1	TRBV28	many	ASSQGRAEAF
TRBJ2-4	TRBV7-3	many	ASSPSAGENIQY
TRBJ2-3	TRBV7-6	many	ASSLGGASTDTQY
TRBJ2-1	TRBV19	-	ASSLGPPGEQF
TRBJ1-4	TRBV6-1	once	ASSIGANEKLF
TRBJ2-7	TRBV6-1	few	ASSETSGRASEQY
TRBJ2-2	TRBV19	-	ASAVAGDNTGELF
TRBJ2-3	TRBV6-1	many	ASSRGGGTQY
TRBJ2-7	TRBV18	many	ASVPGQGLSEQY
TRBJ1-5	TRBV6-1	many	ASTAANQPQH
TRBJ1-5	TRBV7-4	few	ASSLERPSGPLNQPQH
TRBJ2-7	TRBV30	many	AWSAQWDEQY
TRBJ2-6	TRBV6-5	many	ASSYGSGANVLT
TRBJ1-1	TRBV12-3/TRBV12-4	-	ASTHNGGDAEAF
TRBJ1-6	TRBV6-5	few	ASSYGGGNNSPLH
TRBJ2-2	TRBV7-6	-	ASTPGSGSATGELF
TRBJ1-1	TRBV27	-	ASKYWGQNTEAF
TRBJ2-3	TRBV27	-	ASSWGRITDTQY
TRBJ2-1	TRBV7-2	many	ASSLGGLAGGHEQF
TRBJ2-7	TRBV2	many	ASSLEGQGSYEQY
TRBJ2-2	TRBV6-1	few	ASSEWGGPGTGELF
TRBJ2-1	TRBV7-9	few	ASSGGGRASEQF
TRBJ2-7	TRBV28	many	ASVPREGYEQY
TRBJ2-2	TRBV10-1	few	ASSPDPTGELF
TRBJ2-3	TRBV30	many	AWSLWTDTQY
TRBJ2-3	TRBV6-5	-	ASSYVRFDTQY
TRBJ2-2	TRBV3-1	many	ASSPPGLASGELF
TRBJ2-4	TRBV6-1	few	ASGGGLTGYQY
TRBJ2-2	TRBV7-9	-	ASSTRLAGVTGELF
TRBJ1-2	TRBV7-9	-	ASSPGQGRGYT
TRBJ1-1	TRBV19	few	ASSSTRGLNTEAF
TRBJ2-3	TRBV20-1	many	SARRSGDTQY
TRBJ1-4	TRBV18	-	ASSPGRVREKLF